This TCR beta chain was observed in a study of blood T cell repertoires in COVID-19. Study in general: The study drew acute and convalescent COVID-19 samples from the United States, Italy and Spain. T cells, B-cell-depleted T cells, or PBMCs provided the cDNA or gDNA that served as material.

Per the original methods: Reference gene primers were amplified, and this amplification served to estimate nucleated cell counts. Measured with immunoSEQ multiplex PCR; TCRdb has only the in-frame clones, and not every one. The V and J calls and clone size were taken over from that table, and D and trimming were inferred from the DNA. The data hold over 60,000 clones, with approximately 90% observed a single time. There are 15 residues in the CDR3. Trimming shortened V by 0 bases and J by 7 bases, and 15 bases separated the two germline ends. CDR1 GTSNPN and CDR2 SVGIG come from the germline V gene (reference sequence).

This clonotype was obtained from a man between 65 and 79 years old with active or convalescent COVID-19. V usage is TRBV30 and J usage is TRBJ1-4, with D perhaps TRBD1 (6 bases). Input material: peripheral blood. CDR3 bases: TGTGCCTGGAGTGTATCGGGGCTCAGGGGTGAAAAACTGTTTTTT. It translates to CAWSVSGLRGEKLFF.